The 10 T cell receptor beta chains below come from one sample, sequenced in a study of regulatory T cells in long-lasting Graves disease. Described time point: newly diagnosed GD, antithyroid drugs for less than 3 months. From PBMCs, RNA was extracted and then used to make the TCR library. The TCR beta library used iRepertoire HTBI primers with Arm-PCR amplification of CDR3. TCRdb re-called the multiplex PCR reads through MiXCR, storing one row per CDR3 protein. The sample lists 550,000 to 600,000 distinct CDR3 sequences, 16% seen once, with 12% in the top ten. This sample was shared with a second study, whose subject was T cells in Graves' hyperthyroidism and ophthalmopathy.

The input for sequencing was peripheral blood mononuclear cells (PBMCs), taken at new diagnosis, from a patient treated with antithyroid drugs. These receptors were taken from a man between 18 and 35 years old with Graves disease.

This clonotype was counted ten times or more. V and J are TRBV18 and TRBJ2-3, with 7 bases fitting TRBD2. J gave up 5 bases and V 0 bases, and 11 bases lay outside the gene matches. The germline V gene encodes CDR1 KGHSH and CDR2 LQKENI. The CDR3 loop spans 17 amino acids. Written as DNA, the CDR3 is TGTGCCAGCTCACCACCGAGCCTGGCGGGAGTCGGAGATACGCAGTATTTT. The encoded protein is CASSPPSLAGVGDTQYF.

The CDR3 DNA reads TGTGCCAGCAGTTTTCATGGGGGCGCTGAAGCTTTCTTT. Translating it yields CASSFHGGAEAFF. This chain uses TRBV28 with TRBJ1-1; TRBD1 is a possible D gene (6 bases). The CDR3 covers 13 residues. Germline CDR1 MDHEN, CDR2 SYDVKM. Trimming took 3 bases from V and 6 from J, leaving 11 bases between them.

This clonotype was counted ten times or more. CDR3 in DNA: TGTGCCAGCAGTGACCTAGCGGGGCTACCTAACGAGCAGTACTTC. It translates to CASSDLAGLPNEQYF. The chain couples TRBV2 to TRBJ2-7; the match to TRBD2 covers 9 bases. The CDR3 contains 15 residues. Germline trimming cut 3 bases from V and 5 bases from J; bases unmatched to any gene: 8. Germline CDR1 reads SNHLY; CDR2 reads FYNNEI.

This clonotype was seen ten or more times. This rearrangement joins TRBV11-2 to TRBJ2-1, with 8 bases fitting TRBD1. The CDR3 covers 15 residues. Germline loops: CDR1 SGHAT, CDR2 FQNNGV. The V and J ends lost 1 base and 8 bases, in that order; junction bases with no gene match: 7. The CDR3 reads CASSLADREEDEQFF. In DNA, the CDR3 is TGTGCCAGCAGCTTAGCGGACAGGGAGGAGGATGAGCAGTTCTTC.

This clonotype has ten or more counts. As DNA, the CDR3 is TGTGCCAGCAGCTTAGGGGAGGCACTTGGGTATGAGCAGTTCTTC. Its translation is CASSLGEALGYEQFF. This chain connects TRBV11-2 to TRBJ2-1; a possible D gene is TRBD2 (6 bases). CDR1 SGHAT and CDR2 FQNNGV come from the germline V gene. This CDR3 contains 15 residues. V dropped 1 base and J dropped 8 bases, with 15 bases sitting between them.

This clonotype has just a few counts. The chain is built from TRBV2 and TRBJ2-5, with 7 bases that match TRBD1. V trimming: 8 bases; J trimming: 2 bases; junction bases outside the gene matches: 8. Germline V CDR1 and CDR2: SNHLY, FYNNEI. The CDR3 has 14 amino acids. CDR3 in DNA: TGTGCCAGCGACCGGACAGGTATTCAAGAGACCCAGTACTTC. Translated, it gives CASDRTGIQETQYF.

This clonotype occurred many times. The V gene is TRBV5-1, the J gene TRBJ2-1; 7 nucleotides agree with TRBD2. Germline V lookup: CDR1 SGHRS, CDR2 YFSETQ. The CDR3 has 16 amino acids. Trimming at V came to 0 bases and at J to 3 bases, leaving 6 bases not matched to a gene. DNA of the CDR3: TGCGCCAGCAGCTTGGCCGCGGGGGTAGGCTACAATGAGCAGTTCTTC. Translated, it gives CASSLAAGVGYNEQFF.

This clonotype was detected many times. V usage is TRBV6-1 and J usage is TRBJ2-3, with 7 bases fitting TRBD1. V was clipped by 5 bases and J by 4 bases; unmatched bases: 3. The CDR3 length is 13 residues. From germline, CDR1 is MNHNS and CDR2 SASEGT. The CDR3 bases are TGTGCCAGCAGTCACAGGGGTGCAGATACGCAGTATTTT. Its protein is CASSHRGADTQYF.

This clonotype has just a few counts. As DNA, the CDR3 is TGCAGTACCTCGGGACTCAACTCCTACGAGCAGTACTTC. It translates to CSTSGLNSYEQYF. The chain combines TRBV20-1 with TRBJ2-7; weak D call: TRBD2 (6 bases). The CDR3 covers 13 residues. Trimming left V 8 bases short and J 0 bases short, with 14 bases between. Germline CDR1 DFQATT, CDR2 SNEGSKA (reference sequence).

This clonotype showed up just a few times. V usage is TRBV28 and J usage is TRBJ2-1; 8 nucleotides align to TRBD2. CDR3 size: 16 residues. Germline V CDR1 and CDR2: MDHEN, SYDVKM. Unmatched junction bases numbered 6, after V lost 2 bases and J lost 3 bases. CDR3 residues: CASSLAREDLYNEQFF. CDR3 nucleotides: TGTGCCAGCAGTTTAGCGCGGGAGGACCTCTACAATGAGCAGTTCTTC.